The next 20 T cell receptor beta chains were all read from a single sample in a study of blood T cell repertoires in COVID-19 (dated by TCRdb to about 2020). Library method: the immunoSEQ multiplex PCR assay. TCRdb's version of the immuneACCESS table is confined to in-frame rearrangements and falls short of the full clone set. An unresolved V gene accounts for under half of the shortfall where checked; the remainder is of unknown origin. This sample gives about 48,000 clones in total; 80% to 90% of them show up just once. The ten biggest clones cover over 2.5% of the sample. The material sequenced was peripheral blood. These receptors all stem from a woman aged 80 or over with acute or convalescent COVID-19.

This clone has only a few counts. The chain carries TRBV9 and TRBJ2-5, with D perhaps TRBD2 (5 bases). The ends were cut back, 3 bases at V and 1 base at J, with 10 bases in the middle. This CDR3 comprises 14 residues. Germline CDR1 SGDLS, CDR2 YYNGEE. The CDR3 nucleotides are TGTGCCAGCAGCGCCCGGGATCTCCAAGAGACCCAGTACTTC. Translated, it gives CASSARDLQETQYF.

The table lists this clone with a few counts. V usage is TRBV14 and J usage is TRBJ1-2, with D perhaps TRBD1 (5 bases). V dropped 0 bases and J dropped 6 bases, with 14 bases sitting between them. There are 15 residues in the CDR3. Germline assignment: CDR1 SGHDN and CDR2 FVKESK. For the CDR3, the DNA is TGTGCCAGCAGCCAAGAGTTAGCGGGGACGGATGGCTACACCTTC. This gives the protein CASSQELAGTDGYTF.

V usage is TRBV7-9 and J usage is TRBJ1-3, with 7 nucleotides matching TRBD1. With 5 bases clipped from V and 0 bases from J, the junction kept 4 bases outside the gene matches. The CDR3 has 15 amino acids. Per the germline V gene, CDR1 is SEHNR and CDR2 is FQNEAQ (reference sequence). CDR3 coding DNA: TGTGCCAGCAGCCCTGACAGGGTCTCTGGAAACACCATATATTTT. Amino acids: CASSPDRVSGNTIYF.

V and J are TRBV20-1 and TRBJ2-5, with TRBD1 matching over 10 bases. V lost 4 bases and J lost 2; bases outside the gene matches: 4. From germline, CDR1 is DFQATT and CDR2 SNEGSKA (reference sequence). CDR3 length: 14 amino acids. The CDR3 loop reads CSATDRGRQETQYF. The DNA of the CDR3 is TGCAGTGCTACTGACAGGGGGCGACAAGAGACCCAGTACTTC.

CDR3 in amino acids: CASRPGDRGRDYGYTF. CDR3 DNA sequence: TGTGCCAGTAGACCAGGGGACAGGGGGCGAGACTATGGCTACACCTTC. The rearrangement uses TRBV19 and TRBJ1-2; 12 bases align to TRBD1. The length of the CDR3 is 16 residues. Germline CDR1 reads LNHDA; CDR2 reads SQIVND (reference sequence). The V gene end was trimmed by 6 bases and the J gene end by 3 bases; junction bases not matched to a gene: 8.

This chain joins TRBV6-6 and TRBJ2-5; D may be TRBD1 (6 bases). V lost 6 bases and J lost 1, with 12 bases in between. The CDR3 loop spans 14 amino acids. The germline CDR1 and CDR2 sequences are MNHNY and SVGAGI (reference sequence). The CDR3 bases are TGTGCCAGCAGCCAACAGGGATCCCAAGAGACCCAGTACTTC. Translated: CASSQQGSQETQYF.

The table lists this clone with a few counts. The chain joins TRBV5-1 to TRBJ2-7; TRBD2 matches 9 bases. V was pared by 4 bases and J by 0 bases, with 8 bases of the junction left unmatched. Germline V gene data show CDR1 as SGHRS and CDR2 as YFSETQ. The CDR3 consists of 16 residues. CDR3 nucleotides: TGCGCCAGCAGCCCGGATAGCGGGGGCCTCTCCTACGAGCAGTACTTC. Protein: CASSPDSGGLSYEQYF.

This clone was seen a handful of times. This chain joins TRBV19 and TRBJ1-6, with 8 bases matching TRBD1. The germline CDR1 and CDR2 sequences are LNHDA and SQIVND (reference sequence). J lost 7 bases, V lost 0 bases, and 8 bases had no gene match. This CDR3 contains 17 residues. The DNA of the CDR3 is TGTGCCAGTAGTATAGATCTTCAGGGGGCGAGGAATTCACCCCTCCACTTT. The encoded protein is CASSIDLQGARNSPLHF.

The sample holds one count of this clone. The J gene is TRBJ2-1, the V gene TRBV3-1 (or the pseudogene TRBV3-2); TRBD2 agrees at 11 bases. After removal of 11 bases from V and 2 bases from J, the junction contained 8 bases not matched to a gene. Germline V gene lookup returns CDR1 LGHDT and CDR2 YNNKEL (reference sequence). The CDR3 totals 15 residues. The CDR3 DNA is TGTGCCGCAGCTAGCGGGGGGTCTACCTACAATGAGCAGTTCTTC. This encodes CAAASGGSTYNEQFF.

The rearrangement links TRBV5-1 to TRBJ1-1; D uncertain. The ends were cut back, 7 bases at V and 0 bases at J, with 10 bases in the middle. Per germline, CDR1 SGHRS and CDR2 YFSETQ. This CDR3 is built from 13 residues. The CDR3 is CASGNSMNTEAFF. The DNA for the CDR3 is TGCGCCAGCGGAAACAGCATGAACACTGAAGCTTTCTTT.

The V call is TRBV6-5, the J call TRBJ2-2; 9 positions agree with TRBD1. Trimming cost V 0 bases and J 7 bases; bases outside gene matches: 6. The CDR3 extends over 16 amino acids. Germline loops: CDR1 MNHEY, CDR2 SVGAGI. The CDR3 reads CASSYSGTGRGGELFF. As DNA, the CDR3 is TGTGCCAGCAGTTACTCGGGGACAGGGCGCGGCGGGGAGCTGTTTTTT.

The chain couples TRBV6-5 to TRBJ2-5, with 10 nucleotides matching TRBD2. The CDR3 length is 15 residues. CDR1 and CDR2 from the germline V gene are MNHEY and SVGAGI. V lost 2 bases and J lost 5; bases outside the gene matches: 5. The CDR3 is CASSYIAGGGETQYF. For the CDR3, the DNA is TGTGCCAGCAGTTACATAGCGGGGGGCGGGGAGACCCAGTACTTC.

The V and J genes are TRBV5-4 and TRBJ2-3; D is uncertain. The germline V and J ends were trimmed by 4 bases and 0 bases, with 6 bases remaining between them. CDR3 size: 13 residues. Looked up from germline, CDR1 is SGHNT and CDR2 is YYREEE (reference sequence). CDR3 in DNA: TGTGCCAGCAGCGTTTCGAGCACAGATACGCAGTATTTT. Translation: CASSVSSTDTQYF.

The chain's CDR3 is CASTNKGQWTGNTEAFF. The CDR3 region has the DNA TGCGCCAGCACGAATAAGGGGCAATGGACAGGGAACACTGAAGCTTTCTTT. This sequence joins TRBV5-1 and TRBJ1-1; 7 nucleotides align to TRBD1. Germline CDR1 and CDR2: SGHRS and YFSETQ. The CDR3 spans 17 residues. With V trimmed by 6 bases and J by 1 base, 15 bases remained unmatched.

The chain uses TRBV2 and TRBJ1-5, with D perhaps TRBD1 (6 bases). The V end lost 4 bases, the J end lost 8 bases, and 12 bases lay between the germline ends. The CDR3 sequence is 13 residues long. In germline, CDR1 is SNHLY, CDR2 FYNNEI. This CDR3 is CASSGTAREPQHF. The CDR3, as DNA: TGTGCCAGCAGTGGGACAGCTCGTGAGCCCCAGCATTTT.

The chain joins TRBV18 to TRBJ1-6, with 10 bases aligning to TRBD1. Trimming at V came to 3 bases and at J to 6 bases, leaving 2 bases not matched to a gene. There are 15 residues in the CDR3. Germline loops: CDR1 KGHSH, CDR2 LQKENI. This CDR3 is CASSPRDRGNSPLHF. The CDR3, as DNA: TGTGCCAGCTCACCCCGGGACAGGGGTAATTCACCCCTCCACTTT. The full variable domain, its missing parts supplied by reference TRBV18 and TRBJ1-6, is NAGVMQNPRHLVRRRGQEARLRCSPMKGHSHVYWYRQLPEEGLKFMVYLQKENIIDESGMPKERFSAEFPKEGPSILRIQQVVRGDSAAYFCASSPRDRGNSPLHFGNGTRLTVT.

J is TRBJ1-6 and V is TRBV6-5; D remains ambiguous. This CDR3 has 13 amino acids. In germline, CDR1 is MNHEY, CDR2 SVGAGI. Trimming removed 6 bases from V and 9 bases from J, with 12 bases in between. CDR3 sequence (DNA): TGTGCCAGCAGAACGGGGTCCGCTTCACCCCTCCACTTT. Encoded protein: CASRTGSASPLHF.

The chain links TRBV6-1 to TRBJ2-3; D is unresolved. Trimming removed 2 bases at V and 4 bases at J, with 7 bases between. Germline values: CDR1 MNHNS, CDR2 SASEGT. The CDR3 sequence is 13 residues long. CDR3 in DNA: TGTGCCAGCAGTGAACCCCCGGCAGATACGCAGTATTTT. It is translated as CASSEPPADTQYF.

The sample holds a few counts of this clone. CDR3 amino acids: CASSQTGTGNTIYF. DNA of the CDR3: TGTGCCAGCAGCCAGACAGGGACTGGAAACACCATATATTTT. V and J are TRBV3-1 (or the pseudogene TRBV3-2) and TRBJ1-3; 7 nucleotides line up with TRBD1. In germline, CDR1 is LGHDT, CDR2 YNNKEL (reference sequence). The CDR3 extends over 14 amino acids. V dropped 3 bases and J dropped 2; count of bases not matched to a gene: 1.

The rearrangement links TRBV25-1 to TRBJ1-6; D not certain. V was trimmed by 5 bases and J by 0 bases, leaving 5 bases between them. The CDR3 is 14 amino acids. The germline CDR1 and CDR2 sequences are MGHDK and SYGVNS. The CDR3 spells CASSLSSYNSPLHF. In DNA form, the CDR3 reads TGTGCCAGCAGTCTGAGCTCCTATAATTCACCCCTCCACTTT.